Listed below are T cell receptor beta chains from one sample, sequenced in a study of cytomegalovirus exposure and HLA in healthy donors. The repertoire was sequenced with immunoSEQ multiplex PCR; TCRdb's copy has only in-frame clones and lacks some. The table shows around 180,000 clones, with about three quarters occurring only once. The sequenced sample consisted of PBMCs. These TCRs come from a girl between 10 and 17 years old in good health and CMV-seronegative. CDR3s include the opening cysteine and the closing phenylalanine or tryptophan. The D gene is left open where the match is weak. Where a row states a size, it is once, few, many or the class of an expanded clone; other rows omit it.

>13|TRBV5-1|NA|NA|TRBJ1-1
CASSPGWDTEAFF
TGCGCCAGCAGCCCGGGTTGGGACACTGAAGCTTTCTTT
>13|TRBV2|NA|NA|TRBJ2-7
CASSRDTGYEQYF
TGTGCCAGCAGTAGGGACACGGGCTACGAGCAGTACTTC
>17|TRBV27|NA|NA|TRBJ1-4
CASSLGDNDATNEKLFF
TGTGCCAGCAGTTTGGGGGACAATGATGCAACTAATGAAAAACTGTTTTTT
>19|TRBV6-1|NA|TRBD1|TRBJ1-3
CASSALTGVSPHSGNTIYF
TGTGCCAGCAGTGCCCTGACAGGGGTCTCACCTCACTCTGGAAACACCATATATTTT
>14|TRBV6-6|few|NA|TRBJ1-3
CASSYSDRGNTIYF
TGTGCCAGCAGTTACTCCGACAGAGGAAACACCATATATTTT
>13|TRBV7-8|NA|NA|TRBJ1-6
CASSLIRDSPLHF
TGTGCCAGCAGCTTAATCCGGGATTCACCCCTCCACTTT
>14|TRBV2|NA|NA|TRBJ2-5
CASSEDRYQETQYF
TGTGCCAGCAGTGAAGATCGGTACCAAGAGACCCAGTACTTC
>14|TRBV6-5|NA|NA|TRBJ2-3
CASSYRRSTDTQYF
TGTGCCAGCAGTTACAGGAGGAGCACAGATACGCAGTATTTT
>17|TRBV15|NA|TRBD2|TRBJ2-3
CATSRNGLVLSTDTQYF
TGTGCCACCAGCAGAAATGGACTAGTCCTGAGCACAGATACGCAGTATTTT
>15|TRBV10-3|NA|TRBD1|TRBJ1-2
CAINQGVRSNYGYTF
TGTGCCATCAACCAGGGGGTAAGGTCTAACTATGGCTACACCTTC
>13|TRBV6-1|NA|NA|TRBJ2-2
CASSDVGPGELFF
TGTGCCAGCAGTGATGTGGGGCCCGGGGAGCTGTTTTTT
>15|TRBV7-9|NA|NA|TRBJ2-3
CASSLASKRTDTQYF
TGTGCCAGCAGCTTAGCGAGCAAGCGCACAGATACGCAGTATTTT
>13|TRBV14|NA|TRBD1|TRBJ1-1
CASSLTGGSEAFF
TGTGCCAGCAGCCTGACAGGGGGAAGTGAAGCTTTCTTT
>15|TRBV5-1|NA|TRBD2|TRBJ2-7
CASSLNSGGAYEQYF
TGCGCCAGCAGCCTGAATAGCGGGGGAGCCTACGAGCAGTACTTC
>15|TRBV5-6|NA|NA|TRBJ2-7
CASSLPGLSSYEQYF
TGTGCCAGCAGCTTGCCAGGGCTTAGCTCCTACGAGCAGTACTTC
>15|TRBV10-3|NA|NA|TRBJ2-7
CAIRNPQDSHYEQYF
TGTGCCATCCGAAATCCTCAGGACAGCCACTACGAGCAGTACTTC
>12|TRBV6-6|NA|NA|TRBJ1-5
CASSRDSEPQHF
TGTGCCAGCAGCCGGGATTCAGAGCCCCAGCATTTT
>15|TRBV7-9|few|TRBD2|TRBJ2-7
CASSRGSSGGYEQYF
TGTGCCAGCAGCCGCGGGTCAAGCGGGGGCTACGAGCAGTACTTC
>15|TRBV7-9|once|NA|TRBJ2-3
CASSLASTSGDTQYF
TGTGCCAGCAGCTTAGCCTCGACTAGTGGAGATACGCAGTATTTT
>18|TRBV9|NA|TRBD2|TRBJ2-5
CASSVGASGGPPQETQYF
TGTGCCAGCAGCGTAGGGGCTAGCGGGGGGCCTCCTCAAGAGACCCAGTACTTC
>15|TRBV7-9|NA|NA|TRBJ1-6
CASSPTDRSNSPLHF
TGTGCCAGCAGCCCAACGGACAGATCCAATTCACCCCTCCACTTT
>15|TRBV2|NA|NA|TRBJ1-1
CASSRQTGINTEAFF
TGTGCCAGCAGCCGCCAGACAGGAATTAACACTGAAGCTTTCTTT
>14|TRBV2|NA|NA|TRBJ1-1
CASSPQGSAAEAFF
TGTGCCAGCAGCCCTCAGGGGTCTGCGGCTGAAGCTTTCTTT
>15|TRBV27|once|NA|TRBJ1-2
CASSPNGGGNYGYTF
TGTGCCAGCAGTCCCAATGGGGGGGGTAACTATGGCTACACCTTC
>14|TRBV6-6|NA|TRBD1|TRBJ2-1
CASSTRTGYNEQFF
TGTGCCAGCAGTACCCGGACAGGATACAATGAGCAGTTCTTC
>14|TRBV6-1|NA|NA|TRBJ1-3
CASLQLYSGNTIYF
TGTGCCAGCCTCCAACTTTACTCTGGAAACACCATATATTTT
>13|TRBV6-5|NA|NA|TRBJ1-4
CASRYGGNEKLFF
TGTGCCAGCAGATATGGAGGGAATGAAAAACTGTTTTTT
>14|TRBV5-1|NA|TRBD1|TRBJ1-1
CASSGGQMNTEAFF
TGCGCCAGCAGCGGGGGACAGATGAACACTGAAGCTTTCTTT
>16|TRBV9|NA|NA|TRBJ2-5
CASSVVGGGHQETQYF
TGTGCCAGCAGCGTAGTTGGCGGGGGCCACCAAGAGACCCAGTACTTC
>14|TRBV7-7|NA|TRBD1|TRBJ2-7
CASSPGTANYEQYF
TGTGCCAGCAGCCCCGGGACAGCAAACTACGAGCAGTACTTC
>13|TRBV15|NA|NA|TRBJ1-5
CATGGGWNQPQHF
TGTGCCACCGGGGGAGGGTGGAATCAGCCCCAGCATTTT
>14|TRBV9|medium-sized|NA|TRBJ1-5
CASSPWGGVKPQHF
TGTGCCAGCAGCCCCTGGGGAGGCGTGAAGCCCCAGCATTTT
>13|TRBV19|NA|TRBD1|TRBJ2-7
CASTGTGTDEQYF
TGTGCCAGTACCGGGACAGGGACCGACGAGCAGTACTTC
>18|TRBV1|NA|NA|TRBJ2-1
CTSSQDASGACSYNEQFF
TGCACCAGCAGCCAAGATGCTAGCGGGGCTTGCTCCTACAATGAGCAGTTCTTC
>16|TRBV6-6|NA|NA|TRBJ1-6
CASSLQQTGYNSPLHF
TGTGCCAGCAGCCTACAACAGACCGGCTATAATTCACCCCTCCACTTT
>13|TRBV1|NA|NA|TRBJ2-7
CTSSRAGLNEQYF
TGCACCAGCAGCCGAGCCGGGTTGAACGAGCAGTACTTC
>13|TRBV10-1|NA|NA|TRBJ1-1
CASSGPGSTEAFF
TGCGCCAGCAGTGGACCGGGGAGTACTGAAGCTTTCTTT
>14|TRBV5-4|NA|NA|TRBJ1-6
CASSLLTDNSPLHF
TGTGCCAGCAGCTTGTTAACAGATAATTCACCCCTCCACTTT